This entry lists 30 T cell receptor beta chains sequenced from one sample in a study of chemoradiotherapy in HPV16-positive cancers. TCRdb's table, derived via immunoSEQ multiplex PCR, lists solely in-frame clones and lacks some. The sample includes about 6,100 clones, 65% to 75% of them seen just once. The sample here was tumor tissue, taken from a patient who underwent chemoradiotherapy. The receptors were gathered from a human donor with HPV-associated anogenital cancer.

This chain joins TRBV28 and TRBJ2-5; no clear D gene. Germline CDR1 reads MDHEN; CDR2 reads SYDVKM. This CDR3 has 14 residues. Trimming left V 4 bases short and J 4 bases short, with 13 bases between. The CDR3 nucleotides are TGTGCCAGCAGTTCTACTCAACTACCAGAGACCCAGTACTTC. The encoded protein is CASSSTQLPETQYF.

The V call is TRBV30, the J call TRBJ1-2; 8 positions match TRBD1. V lost 3 bases and J lost 1; bases outside the gene matches: 4. This CDR3 has 14 amino acids. Germline assignment: CDR1 GTSNPN and CDR2 SVGIG (reference sequence). Written as DNA, the CDR3 is TGTGCCTGGAGGGCGACAGGGGATAACTATGGCTACACCTTC. Amino acid sequence: CAWRATGDNYGYTF.

This clone was observed a few times. The genes are TRBV7-9 and TRBJ2-3; 9 bases align to TRBD2. This CDR3 spans 15 amino acids. Germline lookup yields CDR1 SEHNR and CDR2 FQNEAQ (reference sequence). Trimming cost V 3 bases and J 5 bases; bases outside gene matches: 6. The CDR3 bases are TGTGCCAGCAGCTTTCTAGCGGGATCGGGAGATACGCAGTATTTT. Its translation is CASSFLAGSGDTQYF.

This clone was seen just once. The CDR3 sequence is CASTKGNANTGELFF. The CDR3 DNA is TGTGCCAGCACTAAGGGGAATGCGAACACCGGGGAGCTGTTTTTT. The gene calls are TRBV7-3 and TRBJ2-2; tentatively, D is TRBD1 (5 bases). This CDR3 spans 15 amino acids. The germline V and J ends were trimmed by 7 bases and 0 bases, with 12 bases remaining between them. Germline V CDR1 and CDR2: SGHTA, FQGTGA.

This clone is medium-sized (0.01 to 0.1%). DNA for the CDR3: TGTGCCAGTAAAGACTTTGGGGGGAACACCGGGGAGCTGTTTTTT. Encoded protein: CASKDFGGNTGELFF. This chain joins TRBV19 and TRBJ2-2; D tentatively fits TRBD1 or TRBD2 (5 bases each). The germline gives CDR1 LNHDA, CDR2 SQIVND (reference sequence). This CDR3 has 15 residues. V dropped 7 bases and J dropped 1 base, with 13 bases sitting between them.

The chain combines TRBV14 with TRBJ1-1, with 8 nucleotides matching TRBD1. CDR3 length: 13 residues. The germline V gene encodes CDR1 SGHDN and CDR2 FVKESK. With 6 bases clipped from V and 8 bases from J, the junction kept 8 bases outside the gene matches. CDR3 sequence: CASRPTGVAEAFF. Here the CDR3 DNA reads TGTGCCAGCAGACCGACAGGGGTTGCGGAAGCTTTCTTT.

This chain joins TRBV7-9 and TRBJ2-5, with D hard to call. Trimming pared 1 base from V and 5 bases from J, leaving 11 bases between. This CDR3 has 14 amino acids. Looked up from germline, CDR1 is SEHNR and CDR2 is FQNEAQ (reference sequence). The CDR3 is CASSLDGGWETQYF. In DNA form, the CDR3 reads TGTGCCAGCAGCTTAGATGGCGGATGGGAGACCCAGTACTTC.

The chain is built from TRBV5-1 and TRBJ1-2; 8 nucleotides agree with TRBD1. This CDR3 spans 21 amino acids. Germline-derived CDR1 and CDR2 are SGHRS and YFSETQ. V dropped 0 bases and J dropped 3; count of bases not matched to a gene: 22. The CDR3 DNA sequence: TGCGCCAGCAGCTTGGCCTTCCTGCCAGGGGGCATCGGGCGGGGATACTATGGCTACACCTTC. Translating gives CASSLAFLPGGIGRGYYGYTF.

J is TRBJ2-1 and V is TRBV9; 7 nucleotides agree with TRBD1. The CDR3 runs 16 residues. V was pared by 4 bases and J by 3 bases, with 10 bases of the junction left unmatched. Germline lookup yields CDR1 SGDLS and CDR2 YYNGEE. This CDR3 is CASSRWPGQNYNEQFF. The CDR3 DNA reads as TGTGCCAGCAGCCGGTGGCCGGGACAGAACTACAATGAGCAGTTCTTC.

The chain recombines TRBV11-3 with TRBJ1-2; D gene ambiguous. The V gene lost 0 bases and the J gene lost 14 bases, with 16 bases spanning the gap. The CDR3 extends over 13 amino acids. Per the germline V gene, CDR1 is SGHNT and CDR2 is YENEEA. The CDR3 coding sequence is TGTGCCAGCAGCTTAGATCCTAACAGCCCGGAGACCTTC. Residues: CASSLDPNSPETF.

The chain combines TRBV28 with TRBJ1-2, with D unclear. The CDR3 runs 13 residues. The germline V and J ends were trimmed by 6 bases and 7 bases, with 15 bases remaining between them. Germline V CDR1 and CDR2: MDHEN, SYDVKM. The CDR3 loop reads CASSRPGRGGYTF. CDR3 nucleotide sequence: TGTGCCAGCAGCCGTCCGGGCCGGGGTGGCTACACCTTC.

The rearrangement links TRBV6-5 to TRBJ2-3; 8 bases agree with TRBD2. CDR1 MNHEY and CDR2 SVGAGI come from the germline V gene. This CDR3 is built from 15 residues. V trimming: 6 bases; J trimming: 1 base; junction bases outside the gene matches: 6. The CDR3 protein is CASRGSGTRTDTQYF. The CDR3 coding sequence is TGTGCCAGCAGGGGTAGCGGGACCCGCACAGATACGCAGTATTTT.

This clone was detected only once. The rearrangement links TRBV5-5 to TRBJ2-7; perhaps TRBD1 as D (6 bases). This CDR3 spans 16 amino acids. Between the trimmed V and J ends, which lost 6 bases and 4 bases, there was a span of 23 bases. In germline, CDR1 is SGHKS, CDR2 YYEKEE (reference sequence). CDR3 protein: CASTQSGRQAGYEQYF. The DNA of the CDR3 is TGTGCCAGCACCCAGTCGGGCCGACAGGCCGGTTACGAGCAGTACTTC.

Only one count was recorded for this clone. The J gene is TRBJ2-3, the V gene TRBV5-1; tentatively, D is TRBD2 (5 bases). Trimming took off 3 bases at V and 4 bases at J, with 9 bases between the two ends. The length of the CDR3 is 13 residues. From germline, CDR1 is SGHRS and CDR2 YFSETQ. In DNA form, the CDR3 reads TGCGCCAGCAGCTCGCGGGCGTCAGATACGCAGTATTTT. Its protein is CASSSRASDTQYF.

The CDR3 DNA reads TGCGCCAGCAGCTTGGTTGGGAACACAGATACGCAGTATTTT. It is translated as CASSLVGNTDTQYF. The rearrangement joins TRBV5-1 to TRBJ2-3; no clear D gene. Germline V gene sequence: CDR1 SGHRS, CDR2 YFSETQ. V was shortened by 0 bases and J by 2 bases, with 7 bases between the two germline ends. The CDR3 runs 14 residues.

This chain links TRBV13 with TRBJ2-7; a possible D gene is TRBD2 (6 bases). The CDR3 has 12 amino acids. V lost 5 bases, J lost 5 bases, and 10 bases lay in between. The germline gives CDR1 PRHDT, CDR2 FYEKMQ (reference sequence). CDR3 nucleotides: TGTGCCAGCAGCCCGAGCGGGCACGAGCAGTACTTC. Translating gives CASSPSGHEQYF.

CDR3 sequence reads: CASGSGLAGGETQYF. The DNA for the CDR3 is TGTGCTAGTGGTTCGGGACTAGCGGGCGGGGAGACCCAGTACTTC. This chain links TRBV12-5 with TRBJ2-5, with 12 bases fitting TRBD2. With V trimmed by 4 bases and J by 5 bases, 5 bases remained unmatched. Germline CDR1 reads LGHNT; CDR2 reads FRNRAP. The CDR3 runs to 15 residues.

This chain connects TRBV6-1 to TRBJ1-1; TRBD1 matches 7 bases. CDR1 is MNHNS, CDR2 SASEGT, per germline. V was pared by 3 bases and J by 5 bases, with 6 bases of the junction left unmatched. CDR3 length equals 14 residues. CDR3 bases: TGTGCCAGCAGTGAGTTGACAGGGTCGACTGAAGCTTTCTTT. This translates into CASSELTGSTEAFF.

Note on this clone: One end of the junction varies from germline; a read error may be responsible. The V and J genes are TRBV7-7 and TRBJ2-1; perhaps TRBD2 as D (5 bases). The CDR3 runs 15 residues. The germline V gene encodes CDR1 SSHAT and CDR2 FNYEAQ (reference sequence). The DNA for the CDR3 is TGTGCTAGCAGCTTAGATTTCGGGACCTACAATGAGCAGTTCTTC. Its protein is CASSLDFGTYNEQFF.

This chain links TRBV12-5 with TRBJ2-5; 8 nucleotides align to TRBD2. Germline V lookup: CDR1 LGHNT, CDR2 FRNRAP. This CDR3 region has 16 residues. Trimming at V came to 6 bases and at J to 4 bases, leaving 13 bases not matched to a gene. In DNA form, the CDR3 reads TGTGCTAGTGGCATAACTAGCGGAGGGGGGCCAGAGACCCAGTACTTC. Protein product: CASGITSGGGPETQYF.

The J gene is TRBJ2-7, the V gene TRBV4-2; 7 nucleotides agree with TRBD2. CDR1 and CDR2 (germline): LGHNA, YNFKEQ. With 0 bases clipped from V and 4 bases from J, the junction kept 9 bases outside the gene matches. The CDR3 length is 16 residues. The CDR3 sequence is CASSQDRLARLYEQYF. The CDR3 region has the DNA TGTGCCAGCAGCCAAGATCGACTAGCCCGACTGTACGAGCAGTACTTC.

CDR3 region: CASSLAAASVHAYHEAFF. DNA for the CDR3: TGTGCCAGCAGCTTAGCGGCCGCATCGGTACACGCGTACCATGAAGCTTTCTTT. The chain couples TRBV7-2 to TRBJ1-1; D is ambiguous. The CDR3 is made up of 18 amino acids. The germline CDR1 and CDR2 sequences are SGHTA and FQGNSA. Trimming removed 0 bases at V and 7 bases at J, with 24 bases between.

V usage is TRBV27 and J usage is TRBJ2-7, with TRBD1 matching 12 bases. CDR1 and CDR2 (germline): MNHEY, SMNVEV (reference sequence). Trimming cost V 3 bases and J 9 bases; bases outside gene matches: 6. This CDR3 region has 14 residues. CDR3: CASSFGTGGAGQYF. The CDR3 DNA reads TGTGCCAGCAGTTTCGGGACAGGGGGCGCCGGGCAGTACTTC.

The genes are TRBV7-6 and TRBJ2-2, with D possibly TRBD2 on 7 matching bases. Germline V CDR1 and CDR2: SGHVS, FNYEAQ. Trimming cost V 5 bases and J 3 bases, with 19 bases left between them. This CDR3 region has 17 residues. CDR3 nucleotides: TGTGCCAGCAGCCCCGAGGGGGGGGCCTCTTACACCGGGGAGCTGTTTTTT. It is translated as CASSPEGGASYTGELFF.

The chain is built from TRBV5-8 and TRBJ1-3, with D perhaps TRBD1 (5 bases). Trimming took 1 base from V and 0 from J, leaving 8 bases between them. There are 15 residues in the CDR3. The germline CDR1 and CDR2 sequences are SGHTS and YDEGEE. The CDR3 loop is CASSLQGLSGNTIYF. CDR3 sequence (DNA): TGTGCCAGCAGCTTGCAGGGCCTCTCTGGAAACACCATATATTTT. The complete variable domain, with remaining parts taken from reference TRBV5-8 and TRBJ1-3, reads EAGVTQSPTHLIKTRGQQATLRCSPISGHTSVYWYQQALGLGLQFLLWYDEGEERNRGNFPPRFSGRQFPNYSSELNVNALELEDSALYLCASSLQGLSGNTIYFGEGSWLTVV.

The rearrangement joins TRBV6-9 to TRBJ1-5; D is uncertain. CDR3 size: 16 residues. The germline gives CDR1 MNHGY, CDR2 SVAAGI. V lost 4 bases and J lost 5, with 18 bases in between. The CDR3 region is CASSSSISRVHQPQHF. The CDR3 region has the DNA TGTGCCAGCAGTTCGTCCATCTCGAGAGTCCATCAGCCCCAGCATTTT.

The chain's CDR3 is CASSRGWGGELFF. The CDR3 DNA reads TGTGCCAGCAGCAGGGGTTGGGGCGGGGAGCTGTTTTTT. This chain connects TRBV2 to TRBJ2-2, with D tentatively TRBD1 (6 bases). Germline V CDR1 and CDR2: SNHLY, FYNNEI. Trimming took 6 bases from V and 7 from J, leaving 12 bases between them. This CDR3 has 13 residues.

This chain connects TRBV19 to TRBJ2-2, with TRBD1 matching 7 bases. The CDR3 loop spans 17 amino acids. J lost 2 bases, V lost 2 bases, and 8 bases had no gene match. CDR1 is LNHDA and CDR2 is SQIVND in the germline V gene (reference sequence). CDR3 in DNA: TGTGCCAGTAGTATAATTCATGGGACAGCCAACACCGGGGAGCTGTTTTTT. As protein: CASSIIHGTANTGELFF.

This rearrangement joins TRBV6-5 to TRBJ2-7; tentative D call: TRBD2 (6 bases). V shed 6 bases and J shed 2 bases, with 17 bases lying between them. This CDR3 contains 15 residues. Looked up from germline, CDR1 is MNHEY and CDR2 is SVGAGI. The CDR3 sequence is CASRPGGVFAYEQYF. CDR3 sequence (DNA): TGTGCCAGCAGACCGGGCGGGGTTTTCGCCTACGAGCAGTACTTC.

This clone was picked up a small number of times. This chain joins TRBV27 and TRBJ2-7; D call uncertain. Germline V CDR1 and CDR2: MNHEY, SMNVEV (reference sequence). The CDR3 consists of 13 residues. V dropped 0 bases and J dropped 2 bases, with 5 bases sitting between them. CDR3: CASSLSFTYEQYF. For the CDR3, the DNA is TGTGCCAGCAGTTTATCGTTTACCTACGAGCAGTACTTC.